The rows below give T cell receptor beta chains drawn from one sample of a study of shared clonotypes between healthy human individuals. Using immunoSEQ multiplex PCR, the repertoire was profiled, and TCRdb retains in-frame clones only, with some absent. The profile covers about 590,000 clones, with roughly 96% appearing a single time and about 0.11% taken by the ten largest. The sequencing sample was made of naive CD8+ T cells sorted from blood. The receptors come from a woman under 40 in good health. Both conserved end residues are part of each CDR3. The D gene is left open where the match is weak. Only part of the rows carry a size: once, few, many, or a class if the clone is expanded.

TRBJ1-3 | TRBV14 | NA | NA | CASSQDPGGPGNTIYF | TGTGCCAGCAGCCAAGATCCGGGCGGCCCTGGAAACACCATATATTTT
TRBJ2-7 | TRBV7-9 | NA | NA | CASSGMGGAKPYEQYF | TGTGCCTCCTCGGGAATGGGTGGCGCAAAGCCCTACGAGCAGTACTTC
TRBJ2-2 | TRBV5-6 | NA | TRBD2 | CASSLAAGGSPGELFF | TGTGCCAGCAGCTTGGCGGCGGGAGGTTCTCCTGGGGAGCTGTTTTTT
TRBJ2-1 | TRBV7-8 | NA | TRBD2 | CASSFPAGDAHNEQFF | TGTGCCAGCAGCTTCCCCGCGGGGGATGCGCACAATGAGCAGTTCTTC
TRBJ2-7 | TRBV27 | NA | NA | CASSFGFPYEQYF | TGTGCCAGCAGTTTTGGCTTCCCCTACGAGCAGTACTTC
TRBJ2-2 | TRBV6-1 | NA | TRBD1 | CASSRTGVGTGELFF | TGTGCCAGCAGCCGGACAGGGGTCGGCACCGGGGAGCTGTTTTTT
TRBJ2-7 | TRBV29-1 | NA | TRBD1 | CSVVTGSSYEQYF | TGCAGCGTTGTGACAGGGAGCTCCTACGAGCAGTACTTC
TRBJ2-5 | TRBV15 | NA | NA | CATSRVHRAYQETQYF | TGTGCCACCAGCAGAGTCCACAGGGCCTACCAAGAGACCCAGTACTTC
TRBJ1-1 | TRBV28 | NA | NA | CATYKNTEAFF | TGTGCCACCTACAAGAACACTGAAGCTTTCTTT
TRBJ1-5 | TRBV27 | few | NA | CATGPLGTSNQPQHF | TGTGCCACCGGGCCCTTGGGAACCAGCAATCAGCCCCAGCATTTT
TRBJ2-1 | TRBV5-8 | NA | NA | CASDPGVSSYNEQFF | TGTGCCAGCGACCCAGGGGTAAGCTCCTACAATGAGCAGTTCTTC
TRBJ2-7 | TRBV19 | NA | NA | CASSMSGAYEQYF | TGTGCCAGTAGTATGTCCGGTGCCTACGAGCAGTACTTC
TRBJ2-7 | TRBV5-4 | NA | TRBD1 | CASSLMPGQTYEQYF | TGTGCCAGCAGCTTGATGCCGGGACAGACCTACGAGCAGTACTTC
TRBJ2-7 | TRBV6-1 | NA | NA | CASSEGQTYEQYF | TGTGCCAGCAGTGAAGGCCAAACCTACGAGCAGTACTTC
TRBJ2-3 | TRBV10-2 | once | TRBD2 | CASSELAGTDTQYF | TGCGCCAGCAGTGAACTAGCGGGAACAGATACGCAGTATTTT
TRBJ1-1 | TRBV27 | NA | NA | CASSLRMAGWTEAFF | TGTGCCAGCAGTTTAAGAATGGCAGGGTGGACTGAAGCTTTCTTT
TRBJ1-1 | TRBV6-4 | NA | NA | CASSDYGGVAFF | TGTGCCAGCAGTGACTATGGGGGGGTAGCTTTCTTT
TRBJ2-7 | TRBV7-2 | NA | NA | CASSQTTNPTVIGIYEQYF | TGTGCCAGCAGCCAAACCACCAACCCGACAGTGATCGGGATCTACGAGCAGTACTTC
TRBJ1-4 | TRBV11-2 | few | NA | CASSSPGATNEKLFF | TGTGCCAGCAGCTCCCCGGGAGCAACTAATGAAAAACTGTTTTTT
TRBJ2-5 | TRBV5-1 | once | TRBD1 | CASSLANWDSQKETQYF | TGCGCCAGCAGCTTGGCCAATTGGGACAGCCAGAAAGAGACCCAGTACTTC
TRBJ2-7 | TRBV2 | NA | NA | CASTLRDGYEQYF | TGTGCCAGCACACTCCGGGACGGCTACGAGCAGTACTTC
TRBJ2-1 | TRBV30 | NA | NA | CAWGGWELHNEQFF | TGTGCCTGGGGTGGGTGGGAGCTCCACAATGAGCAGTTCTTC
TRBJ2-1 | TRBV4-1 | NA | TRBD1 | CASSPRQGARNEQFF | TGCGCCAGCAGCCCCCGACAGGGGGCAAGGAATGAGCAGTTCTTC
TRBJ2-3 | TRBV5-1 | NA | TRBD1 | CASSLTPGTGTDTQYF | TGCGCCAGCAGCTTAACCCCCGGGACAGGCACAGATACGCAGTATTTT
TRBJ2-7 | TRBV7-9 | NA | NA | CASSPRVGGYEQYF | TGTGCCAGCAGTCCGCGCGTAGGGGGATACGAGCAGTACTTC
TRBJ1-3 | TRBV28 | NA | NA | CASSRDSSFSGNTIYF | TGTGCCAGCAGCCGTGACAGTTCCTTCTCTGGAAACACCATATATTTT
TRBJ2-3 | TRBV5-1 | NA | NA | CASSFGFSDTQYF | TGCGCCAGCAGCTTCGGGTTTTCCGATACGCAGTATTTT
TRBJ2-7 | TRBV28 | NA | TRBD1 | CASSAGTGQTYEQYF | TGTGCCAGCAGTGCTGGGACAGGGCAAACCTACGAGCAGTACTTC
TRBJ2-3 | TRBV27 | NA | NA | CASSLPPSTDTQYF | TGTGCCAGCAGTTTACCTCCTAGCACAGATACGCAGTATTTT
TRBJ2-7 | TRBV27 | NA | NA | CASSLSFGQPYEQYF | TGTGCCAGCAGTTTGTCCTTTGGACAACCCTACGAGCAGTACTTC
TRBJ1-1 | TRBV5-6 | NA | NA | CASSLVRAGPEAFF | TGTGCCAGCAGCTTGGTGCGAGCGGGCCCTGAAGCTTTCTTT
TRBJ1-2 | TRBV4-2 | NA | NA | CASSQWTVGYTF | TGTGCCAGCAGCCAATGGACAGTCGGCTACACCTTC
TRBJ2-7 | TRBV7-9 | NA | TRBD1 | CASSFLRQGTGYEQYF | TGTGCCAGCAGCTTCCTTAGACAGGGAACCGGCTACGAGCAGTACTTC
TRBJ1-2 | TRBV11-1 | NA | NA | CASSLAARGIWGYTF | TGTGCCAGCAGCTTAGCGGCCAGGGGCATTTGGGGCTACACCTTC
TRBJ2-1 | TRBV7-9 | once | NA | CASSLGYNEQFF | TGTGCCAGCAGCTTAGGTTACAATGAGCAGTTCTTC
TRBJ2-5 | TRBV2 | NA | NA | CASFGEVQETQYF | TGTGCCAGCTTTGGTGAAGTACAAGAGACCCAGTACTTC
TRBJ2-1 | TRBV4-1 | NA | TRBD2 | CASSFATSDPYNEQFF | TGCGCCAGCAGCTTTGCGACTAGCGACCCCTACAATGAGCAGTTCTTC
TRBJ2-3 | TRBV28 | NA | TRBD2 | CASSLWDSGISTDTQYF | TGTGCCAGCAGTTTATGGGATAGCGGGATAAGCACAGATACGCAGTATTTT
TRBJ2-1 | TRBV19 | NA | NA | CASSIDPGEELYNEQFF | TGTGCCAGTAGTATAGATCCGGGGGAGGAGTTATACAATGAGCAGTTCTTC
TRBJ2-7 | TRBV6-4 | NA | TRBD2 | CARARGRSKNEQYF | TGTGCCAGAGCCCGCGGGAGGTCGAAAAACGAGCAGTACTTC
TRBJ1-4 | TRBV27 | NA | NA | CASSASLGGRLFF | TGTGCCAGCAGTGCCAGCCTCGGGGGACGCCTGTTTTTT
TRBJ1-4 | TRBV6-1 | NA | NA | CASKGVGAREKLFF | TGTGCCAGCAAAGGGGTAGGGGCGCGGGAAAAACTGTTTTTT